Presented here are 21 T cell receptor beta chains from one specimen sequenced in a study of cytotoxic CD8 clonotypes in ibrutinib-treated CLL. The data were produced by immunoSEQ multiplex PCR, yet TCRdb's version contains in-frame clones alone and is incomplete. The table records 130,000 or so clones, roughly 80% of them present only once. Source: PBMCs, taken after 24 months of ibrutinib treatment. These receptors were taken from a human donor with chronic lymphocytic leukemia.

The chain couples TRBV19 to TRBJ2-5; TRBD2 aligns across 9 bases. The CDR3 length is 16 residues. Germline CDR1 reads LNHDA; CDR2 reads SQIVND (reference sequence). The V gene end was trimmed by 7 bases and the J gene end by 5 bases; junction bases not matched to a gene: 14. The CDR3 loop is CASKLHPGLATETQYF. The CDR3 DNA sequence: TGTGCCAGTAAATTACACCCGGGACTAGCAACGGAGACCCAGTACTTC.

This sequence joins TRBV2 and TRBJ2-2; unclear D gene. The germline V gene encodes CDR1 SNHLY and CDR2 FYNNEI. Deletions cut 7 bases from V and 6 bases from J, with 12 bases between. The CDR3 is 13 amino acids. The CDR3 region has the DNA TGTGCCAGCAAAGTTTCGCGAGCCGGGGAGCTGTTTTTT. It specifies CASKVSRAGELFF.

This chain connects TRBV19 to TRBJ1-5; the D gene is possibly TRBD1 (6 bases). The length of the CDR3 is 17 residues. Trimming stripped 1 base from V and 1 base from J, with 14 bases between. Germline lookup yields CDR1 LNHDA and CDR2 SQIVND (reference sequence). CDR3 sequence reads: CASSIVWGGRSNQPQHF. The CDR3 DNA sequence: TGTGCCAGTAGTATAGTCTGGGGGGGGCGAAGCAATCAGCCCCAGCATTTT.

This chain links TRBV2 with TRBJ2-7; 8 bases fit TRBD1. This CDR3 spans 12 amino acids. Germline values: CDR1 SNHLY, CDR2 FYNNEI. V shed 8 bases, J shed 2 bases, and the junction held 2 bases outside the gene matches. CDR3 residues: CASWTGTYEQYF. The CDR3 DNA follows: TGTGCCAGCTGGACAGGGACCTACGAGCAGTACTTC.

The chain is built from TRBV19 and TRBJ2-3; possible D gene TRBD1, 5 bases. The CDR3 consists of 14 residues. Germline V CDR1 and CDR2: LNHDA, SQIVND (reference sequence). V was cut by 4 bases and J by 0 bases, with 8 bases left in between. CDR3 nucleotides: TGTGCCAGTAGTAGTGGGGCCAGCACAGATACGCAGTATTTT. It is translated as CASSSGASTDTQYF.

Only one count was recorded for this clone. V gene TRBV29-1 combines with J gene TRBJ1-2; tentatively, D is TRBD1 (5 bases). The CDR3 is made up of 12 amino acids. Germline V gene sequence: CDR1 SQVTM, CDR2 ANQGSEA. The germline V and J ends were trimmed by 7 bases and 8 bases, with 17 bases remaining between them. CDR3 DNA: TGCAGCGGGGGGAGGGCCGCGAGGGGCTACACCTTC. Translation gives CSGGRAARGYTF.

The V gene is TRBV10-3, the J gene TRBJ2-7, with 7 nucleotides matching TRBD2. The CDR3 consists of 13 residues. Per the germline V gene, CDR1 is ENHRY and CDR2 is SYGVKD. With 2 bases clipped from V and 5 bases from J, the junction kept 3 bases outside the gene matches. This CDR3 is CAISEGGGDEQYF. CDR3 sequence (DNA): TGTGCCATCAGTGAGGGTGGGGGGGACGAGCAGTACTTC.

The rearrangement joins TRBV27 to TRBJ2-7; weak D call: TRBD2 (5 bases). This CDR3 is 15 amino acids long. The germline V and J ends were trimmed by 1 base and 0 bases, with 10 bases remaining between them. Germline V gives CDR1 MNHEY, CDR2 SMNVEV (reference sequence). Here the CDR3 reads CASSLLEDYSYEQYF. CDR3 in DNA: TGTGCCAGCAGTTTATTGGAGGATTACTCCTACGAGCAGTACTTC.

CDR3 in DNA: TGTGCCAGCAGCGAGGCTAGCGGGGTTATGACAGATACGCAGTATTTT. Its translation: CASSEASGVMTDTQYF. The V call is TRBV5-4, the J call TRBJ2-3, with 9 bases fitting TRBD2. Germline values: CDR1 SGHNT, CDR2 YYREEE (reference sequence). The CDR3 is made up of 16 amino acids. J lost 3 bases, V lost 4 bases, and 9 bases had no gene match.

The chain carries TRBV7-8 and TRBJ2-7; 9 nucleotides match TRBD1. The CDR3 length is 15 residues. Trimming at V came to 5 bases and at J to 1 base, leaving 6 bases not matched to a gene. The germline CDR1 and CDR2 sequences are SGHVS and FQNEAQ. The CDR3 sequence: CASSTRQGGSYEQYF. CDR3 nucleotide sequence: TGTGCCAGCAGCACCCGACAGGGGGGGTCCTACGAGCAGTACTTC. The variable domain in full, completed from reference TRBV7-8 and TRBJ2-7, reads GAGVSQSPRYKVAKRGQDVALRCDPISGHVSLFWYQQALGQGPEFLTYFQNEAQLDKSGLPSDRFFAERPEGSVSTLKIQRTQQEDSAVYLCASSTRQGGSYEQYFGPGTRLTVT.

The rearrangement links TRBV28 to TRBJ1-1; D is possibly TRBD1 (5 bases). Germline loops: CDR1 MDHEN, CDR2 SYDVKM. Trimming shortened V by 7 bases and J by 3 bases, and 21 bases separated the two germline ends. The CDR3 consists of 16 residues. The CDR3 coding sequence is TGTGCCAGCACCCAGAGGGCAGGGATTGGCGACACTGAAGCTTTCTTT. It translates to CASTQRAGIGDTEAFF.

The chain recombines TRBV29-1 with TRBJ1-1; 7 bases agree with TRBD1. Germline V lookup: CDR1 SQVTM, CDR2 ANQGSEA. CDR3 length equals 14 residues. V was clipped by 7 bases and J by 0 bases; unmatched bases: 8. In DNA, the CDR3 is TGCAGCGGGGGATCCGGGACAGTGAACACTGAAGCTTTCTTT. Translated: CSGGSGTVNTEAFF. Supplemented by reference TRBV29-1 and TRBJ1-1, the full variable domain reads SAVISQKPSRDICQRGTSLTIQCQVDSQVTMMFWYRQQPGQSLTLIATANQGSEATYESGFVIDKFPISRPNLTFSTLTVSNMSPEDSSIYLCSGGSGTVNTEAFFGQGTRLTVV.

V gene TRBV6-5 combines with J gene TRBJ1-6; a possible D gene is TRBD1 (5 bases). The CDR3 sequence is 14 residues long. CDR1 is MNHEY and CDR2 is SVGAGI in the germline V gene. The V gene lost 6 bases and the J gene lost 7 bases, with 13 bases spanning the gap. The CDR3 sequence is CASSRDGENSPLHF. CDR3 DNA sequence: TGTGCCAGCAGCCGGGACGGAGAAAATTCACCCCTCCACTTT.

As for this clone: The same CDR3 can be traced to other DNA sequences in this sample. CDR3 bases: TGTGCCAGCAGTCGACTAGCGGGGGGCTACGAGCAGTACTTC. Its translation: CASSRLAGGYEQYF. The chain is built from TRBV5-4 and TRBJ2-7; 13 bases are a match to TRBD2. The J segment lost 3 bases and the V segment lost 5 bases, leaving 2 bases of the junction unmatched. Germline-derived CDR1 and CDR2 are SGHNT and YYREEE (reference sequence). The CDR3 sequence is 14 residues long.

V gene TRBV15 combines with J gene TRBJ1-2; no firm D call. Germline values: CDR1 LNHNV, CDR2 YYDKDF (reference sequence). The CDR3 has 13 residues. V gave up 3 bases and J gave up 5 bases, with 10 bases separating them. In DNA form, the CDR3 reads TGTGCCACCAGCAGGGCGAGAGGGTATGGCTACACCTTC. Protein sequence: CATSRARGYGYTF.

The CDR3 nucleotides read TGTGCCAGCAGCCAACAGGGGCAAGAGACCCAGTACTTC. It translates to CASSQQGQETQYF. The chain employs TRBV5-4 and TRBJ2-5, with 7 positions matching TRBD1. The CDR3 has 13 amino acids. Germline lookup yields CDR1 SGHNT and CDR2 YYREEE (reference sequence). The ends lost 4 bases at V and 2 bases at J; junction bases unmatched: 2. Full variable domain (outside the CDR3, taken from reference TRBV5-4 and TRBJ2-5): ETGVTQSPTHLIKTRGQQVTLRCSSQSGHNTVSWYQQALGQGPQFIFQYYREEENGRGNFPPRFSGLQFPNYSSELNVNALELDDSALYLCASSQQGQETQYFGPGTRLLVL.

Here the CDR3 reads CASSQEAAGVNTGELFF. The CDR3 bases are TGCGCCAGCAGCCAAGAAGCAGCGGGGGTGAACACCGGGGAGCTGTTTTTT. The chain has TRBV4-3 and TRBJ2-2; 8 nucleotides align to TRBD2. The CDR3 has 17 residues. After removal of 0 bases from V and 1 base from J, the junction contained 4 bases not matched to a gene. Germline CDR1 LGHNA, CDR2 YSLEER.

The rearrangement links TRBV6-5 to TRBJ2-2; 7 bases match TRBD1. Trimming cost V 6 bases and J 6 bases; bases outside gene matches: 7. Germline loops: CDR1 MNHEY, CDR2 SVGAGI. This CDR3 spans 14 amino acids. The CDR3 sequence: CASRIEGAAGELFF. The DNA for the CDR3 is TGTGCCAGCAGAATTGAGGGGGCCGCCGGGGAGCTGTTTTTT.

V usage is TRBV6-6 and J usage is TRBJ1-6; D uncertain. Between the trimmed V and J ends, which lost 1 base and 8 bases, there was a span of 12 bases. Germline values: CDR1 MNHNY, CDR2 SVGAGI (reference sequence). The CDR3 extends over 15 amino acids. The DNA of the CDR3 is TGTGCCAGCAGTTACTTCGGCGGACGGGATTCACCCCTCCACTTT. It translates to CASSYFGGRDSPLHF.

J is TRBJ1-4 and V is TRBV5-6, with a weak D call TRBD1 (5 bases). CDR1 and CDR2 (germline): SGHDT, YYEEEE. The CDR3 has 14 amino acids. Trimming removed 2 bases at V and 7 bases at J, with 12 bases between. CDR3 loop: CASSLGQLSEKLFF. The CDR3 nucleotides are TGTGCCAGCAGCTTAGGACAATTGAGTGAAAAACTGTTTTTT.

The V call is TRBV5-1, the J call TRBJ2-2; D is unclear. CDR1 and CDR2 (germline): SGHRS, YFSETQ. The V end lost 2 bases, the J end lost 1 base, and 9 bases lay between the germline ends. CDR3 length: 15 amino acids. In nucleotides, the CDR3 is TGCGCCAGCAGCTTTTCACCGGGGAACACCGGGGAGCTGTTTTTT. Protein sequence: CASSFSPGNTGELFF.